This T cell receptor (beta chain) was found in a study of OX40 agonist ivuxolimab in advanced cancers. Study-wide context: In this trial design, patients received ivuxolimab intravenously at 0.01 to 10 mg/kg every 2 weeks. With a range of roughly 20 to 80, age averaged approximately 55 years, and about 83% were male. Previous treatment with anti-PD-1, anti-PD-L1 or anti-CTLA-4 therapy was allowed; less than 45% had received some.

The germline gives CDR1 WNHNN, CDR2 SYGVQD (reference sequence). The CDR3 length is 16 residues. V shed 6 bases and J shed 2 bases, with 20 bases lying between them. Here immunoSEQ multiplex PCR was the method, and the copy in TCRdb shows in-frame clones only, minus some. This table holds about 31,000 clones, approximately 90% found once. V and J are TRBV10-1 and TRBJ2-7, with a possible D match to TRBD1 (6 bases). The sample in question was CD4+ or CD8+ T cells sorted from blood, obtained in a trial of the OX40 agonist ivuxolimab. This TCR was sampled from an adult with an advanced solid tumor such as melanoma, head and neck, liver or kidney cancer. CDR3 DNA sequence: TGCGCCAGCAGCAAAAGGCCGGACAGCCAAACCTACGAGCAGTACTTC. This encodes CASSKRPDSQTYEQYF.